The rows below give T cell receptor beta chains drawn from one sample of a study of blood T cells in healthy people across ages. TCRdb passed the 5' RACE reads through MiXCR, listing each CDR3 protein once. The sample holds 500,000 to 650,000 distinct CDR3 sequences, about 26% seen once. The same data also went into a second study, on T cells of mothers and their children.

The sequencing sample was made of blood. The receptors derive from a boy aged 2 to 10 in good health. Both conserved end residues are part of each CDR3. D genes are given only for firm matches. Size tells how often a clone was seen (once, few, many) or the class of an expanded clone, and some rows leave it out.

CDR3nt,CDR3aa,abundance,v_gene,j_gene,d_gene
TGTGCCAGCAGCCCCGAAACTTCGAACTACAACACTGAAGCTTTCTTT,CASSPETSNYNTEAFF,few,TRBV27,TRBJ1-1,NA
TGTGCCAGCAGCTTAAGCGCGGGAACAACGGAGCAGTTCTTC,CASSLSAGTTEQFF,NA,TRBV11-2,TRBJ2-1,NA
TGTGCCAGCAGTTTCGTTCCCGAGAAGAGCTCCTACGAGCAGTACTTC,CASSFVPEKSSYEQYF,NA,TRBV28,TRBJ2-7,NA
TGCAGTGCTAGAGAAGGACGGGAGTATACGCAGTATTTT,CSAREGREYTQYF,few,TRBV20-1,TRBJ2-3,NA
TGTGCCAGCAGCCATCCCCATGGCTACACCTTC,CASSHPHGYTF,few,TRBV12-3/TRBV12-4,TRBJ1-2,NA
TGTGCCAGCAGCTTGGGACAGAGCTCCTACGAGCAGTACTTC,CASSLGQSSYEQYF,many,TRBV7-9,TRBJ2-7,TRBD1
TGTGCCAGCTCGGACGGCGCGCGAACCATATATTTT,CASSDGARTIYF,NA,TRBV9,TRBJ1-3,NA
TGCAGTGCTGTCCGACTAGCGGGGGGGATTCACAATGAGCAGTTCTTC,CSAVRLAGGIHNEQFF,NA,TRBV20-1,TRBJ2-1,TRBD2
TGTGCCAGCAAACGGACAGGGGAGCCCCAGCATTTT,CASKRTGEPQHF,few,TRBV12-3/TRBV12-4,TRBJ1-5,TRBD1
TGTGCCAGCAGTGGTAACAGGGGTGGCACTGAAGCTTTCTTT,CASSGNRGGTEAFF,NA,TRBV6-1,TRBJ1-1,TRBD1
TGTGCCATCAGTGGGGGACAGGCAGGAAACTATGGCTACACCTTC,CAISGGQAGNYGYTF,NA,TRBV10-3,TRBJ1-2,TRBD1
TGCGCCAGCAGCTTGGAGGGACTAGCGATCGGGAACATTCAGTACTTC,CASSLEGLAIGNIQYF,few,TRBV5-1,TRBJ2-4,TRBD2
TGTGCCAGCAGCTTAGGGGGACAGCAAGAGACCCAGTACTTC,CASSLGGQQETQYF,many,TRBV5-1,TRBJ2-5,TRBD1
TGTGCCAGCAGTTGGGGCACAAGATACGAGCAGTACTTC,CASSWGTRYEQYF,few,TRBV12-3/TRBV12-4,TRBJ2-7,NA
TGTGCCAGCAGCGAAATAAACACCGGGGAGCTGCTTTTT,CASSEINTGELLF,NA,TRBV27,TRBJ2-2,NA
TGTGCCAGCAAAGTTGTCGAGACCCAGTACTTC,CASKVVETQYF,few,TRBV2,TRBJ2-5,NA
TGTGCCTGGATCGGACAGGTGAACACTGAAGCTTTCTTT,CAWIGQVNTEAFF,NA,TRBV30,TRBJ1-1,TRBD1
TGTGCCAGCAGCCAAGTCGGGGATTTGAGAAACACCATATATTTT,CASSQVGDLRNTIYF,few,TRBV14,TRBJ1-3,NA
TGTGCCAGCAGGGAGGGACAGGACAATTCACCCCTCCACTTT,CASREGQDNSPLHF,few,TRBV6-5,TRBJ1-6,TRBD1
TGTGCCAGCAGCAAGGACAGGGCTGGCACCGGGGAGCTGTTTTTT,CASSKDRAGTGELFF,few,TRBV11-2,TRBJ2-2,TRBD1
TGCAGCGCCCGACCGCAGAGCTCCTACAATGAGCAGTTCTTC,CSARPQSSYNEQFF,few,TRBV29-1,TRBJ2-1,NA
TGTGCCATCAGTGAGGTTCGGGCCTCACCCCTCCACTTT,CAISEVRASPLHF,few,TRBV10-3,TRBJ1-6,NA
TGTGCCAGCAGCCAAGACTGGGGCTACACCTTC,CASSQDWGYTF,NA,TRBV3-2,TRBJ1-2,NA
TGTGCCAGCAGCTGGCGCGGGGTGTCTGAAGCTTTCTTT,CASSWRGVSEAFF,NA,TRBV7-6,TRBJ1-1,NA
TGTGCCAGCAGTGAATCCGGGGGGAACACCGGGGAGCTGTTTTTT,CASSESGGNTGELFF,NA,TRBV6-4,TRBJ2-2,NA
TGTGCCAGCAGCGCGGCTACAGGGGGCGGAAACACCATATATTTT,CASSAATGGGNTIYF,NA,TRBV7-6,TRBJ1-3,TRBD1